The sequence of this T cell receptor (beta chain) was determined in a study of Graves' ophthalmopathy and Graves' hyperthyroidism. Turning to the study itself: Ahead of any treatment, peripheral blood was obtained at the initial diagnosis. Study conclusions and caveats: Blood also carried most expanded thyroid clonotypes exceeding 0.001 frequency.

TCR beta CDR3 amplification used RNA transcripts. The authors performed first-round RT-PCR with HTBI primers and then a second-round multiplex PCR. TCRdb processed the multiplex PCR reads anew with MiXCR; each CDR3 protein has one entry. Of about 740,000 distinct CDR3 sequences in the sample, 35% to 50% were seen once. Concerning this clonotype itself: Its target is not known.

Lactation, pregnancy, uncontrolled infections and other autoimmune diseases were all grounds for excluding patients. This CDR3 spans 17 amino acids. The ends were cut back, 10 bases at V and 4 bases at J, with 23 bases in the middle. The germline V gene encodes CDR1 ENHRY and CDR2 SYGVKD. The V and J genes are TRBV10-3 and TRBJ2-6; D is possibly TRBD2 (5 bases). The sample taken for sequencing was peripheral blood. This TCR was recovered from an adult man with Graves' ophthalmopathy. The CDR3 sequence: CASAVIAPPLGANVLTF. CDR3 in DNA: TGTGCCAGCGCGGTGATAGCGCCTCCGCTGGGGGCCAACGTCCTGACTTTC.